A selection of T cell receptor beta chains follows, all from one sample in a study of blood T cells in healthy people across ages. Using its own MiXCR run on the 5' RACE reads, TCRdb lists one record per CDR3 protein. Of 750,000 to 850,000 distinct CDR3 sequences in the sample, 25% were seen once. The same sample was also studied in work on T cells of mothers and their children.

Sequencing input: blood. The receptors here all came from a boy between 5 and 17 years old in good health. CDR3s include the opening cysteine and the closing phenylalanine or tryptophan. A D gene is named only where the DNA matches it firmly. Clone size, where shown, is once, few, many, or a class for clones that have expanded.

TRBJ2-7 | TRBV5-1 | NA | 14 | NA | CASSLTGNTYEQYF | TGCGCCAGCAGCTTGACAGGAAACACCTACGAGCAGTACTTC
TRBJ2-7 | TRBV20-1 | NA | 14 | NA | CSARGDLYPYEQYF | TGCAGTGCTAGGGGGGATCTCTACCCCTACGAGCAGTACTTC
TRBJ1-4 | TRBV24-1 | NA | 13 | NA | CATSDSGVGKLFF | TGTGCCACCAGTGATTCGGGGGTCGGAAAACTGTTTTTT
TRBJ1-4 | TRBV28 | NA | 13 | few | CASRERNNEKLFF | TGTGCCAGCAGGGAGAGAAATAATGAAAAACTGTTTTTT
TRBJ2-1 | TRBV7-6 | NA | 15 | NA | CASSEHLLVYNEQFF | TGTGCCAGCAGCGAACACCTTTTGGTTTACAATGAGCAGTTCTTC
TRBJ2-2 | TRBV5-1 | NA | 16 | few | CASRQEKTTNTGELFF | TGCGCCAGCAGACAGGAGAAAACGACGAACACCGGGGAGCTGTTTTTT
TRBJ2-1 | TRBV29-1 | NA | 11 | NA | CSVGDYNEQFF | TGCAGCGTCGGAGATTACAATGAGCAGTTCTTC
TRBJ2-2 | TRBV5-1 | NA | 15 | few | CASSPSPGGTGELFF | TGCGCCAGCAGCCCCTCCCCCGGGGGTACCGGGGAGCTGTTTTTT
TRBJ2-7 | TRBV29-1 | TRBD1 | 13 | few | CSVALGQPYEQYF | TGCAGCGTTGCCCTGGGACAGCCCTACGAGCAGTACTTC
TRBJ2-3 | TRBV2 | NA | 16 | few | CASSEVGFGSGDTQYF | TGTGCCAGCAGTGAAGTGGGTTTTGGGTCCGGGGATACGCAGTATTTT
TRBJ1-4 | TRBV5-5 | NA | 15 | NA | CASTKLQATNEKLFF | TGTGCCAGCACCAAACTACAGGCAACTAATGAAAAACTGTTTTTT
TRBJ2-1 | TRBV29-1 | TRBD2 | 16 | few | CSVEGAGGPVYNEQFF | TGCAGCGTTGAAGGGGCGGGAGGACCTGTCTACAATGAGCAGTTCTTC
TRBJ2-3 | TRBV7-9 | NA | 13 | NA | CASSGLHTDTQYF | TGTGCCAGCAGCGGCCTACACACAGATACGCAGTATTTT
TRBJ1-6 | TRBV4-3 | NA | 15 | many | CASSRRDGSGSPLHF | TGCGCCAGCAGCCGAAGGGACGGGAGCGGTTCACCCCTCCACTTT
TRBJ2-7 | TRBV27 | TRBD2 | 13 | few | CASIAGDSYEQYF | TGTGCCAGCATAGCGGGGGACTCCTACGAGCAGTACTTC
TRBJ1-4 | TRBV7-9 | NA | 14 | few | CASGHSSTNEKLFF | TGTGCCAGCGGACACTCCTCAACTAATGAAAAACTGTTTTTT
TRBJ2-2 | TRBV7-2 | NA | 15 | NA | CASSSHLVRTGELFF | TGTGCCAGCAGCTCACACCTTGTACGAACCGGGGAGCTGTTTTTT
TRBJ1-4 | TRBV28 | NA | 14 | few | CASSLRPGNEKLFF | TGTGCCAGCAGTTTAAGACCGGGTAATGAAAAACTGTTTTTT
TRBJ2-3 | TRBV13 | NA | 13 | once | CASSQNPLHTQYF | TGTGCCAGCAGCCAAAACCCGCTACATACGCAGTATTTT
TRBJ1-1 | TRBV25-1 | NA | 14 | once | CASRWGGANTEAFF | TGTGCCAGCAGGTGGGGGGGAGCTAACACTGAAGCTTTCTTT
TRBJ2-3 | TRBV7-3 | NA | 15 | NA | CASTLYGRGAGTQYF | TGTGCCAGCACCTTATATGGCAGGGGAGCAGGTACGCAGTATTTT
TRBJ2-1 | TRBV7-9 | NA | 17 | NA | CASSLGPGVVEDNEQFF | TGTGCCAGCAGCTTAGGCCCCGGGGTAGTTGAAGACAATGAGCAGTTCTTC
TRBJ2-7 | TRBV4-3 | NA | 16 | NA | CASSQELGPRSYEQYF | TGCGCCAGCAGCCAAGAATTGGGACCGCGTTCCTACGAGCAGTACTTC
TRBJ2-7 | TRBV6-6 | NA | 12 | NA | CASNSLLYEQYF | TGTGCCAGCAACAGTTTACTCTACGAGCAGTACTTC
TRBJ2-7 | TRBV3-1 | NA | 12 | NA | CASSLRTGEQYF | TGTGCCAGCAGCCTAAGAACGGGCGAGCAGTACTTC
TRBJ2-7 | TRBV3-1 | NA | 14 | few | CASSPRGITYEQYF | TGTGCCAGCAGTCCTAGGGGGATCACCTACGAGCAGTACTTC
TRBJ2-5 | TRBV29-1 | NA | 14 | once | CSVEDLREGETQYF | TGCAGCGTTGAAGATCTGCGGGAAGGAGAGACCCAGTACTTC
TRBJ1-4 | TRBV20-1 | NA | 15 | NA | CSARPWAATNEKLFF | TGCAGTGCTAGGCCCTGGGCCGCAACTAATGAAAAACTGTTTTTT
TRBJ2-7 | TRBV6-2/TRBV6-3 | TRBD1 | 14 | NA | CASSYLDRTYEQYF | TGTGCCAGCAGTTACTTGGACAGGACCTACGAGCAGTACTTC
TRBJ1-6 | TRBV5-1 | NA | 18 | NA | CASSLGSTGPLYNSPLHF | TGCGCCAGCAGCTTGGGCTCGACAGGACCGCTCTATAATTCACCCCTCCACTTT
TRBJ2-1 | TRBV4-1 | NA | 17 | few | CASSQDLGGPLMDEQFF | TGCGCCAGCAGCCAAGATCTCGGGGGGCCCCTTATGGATGAGCAGTTCTTC
TRBJ2-1 | TRBV5-5 | TRBD2 | 16 | NA | CASSLLLAGSYNEQFF | TGTGCCAGCAGCTTGTTGTTAGCGGGCTCCTACAATGAGCAGTTCTTC
TRBJ1-2 | TRBV20-1 | NA | 15 | few | CSASSGIGVNYGYTF | TGCAGTGCTAGTTCAGGGATTGGGGTTAACTATGGCTACACCTTC
TRBJ1-4 | TRBV12-3/TRBV12-4 | NA | 16 | NA | CASTDSQGRANEKLFF | TGTGCCAGCACCGACAGCCAGGGGAGAGCTAATGAAAAACTGTTTTTT
TRBJ1-2 | TRBV7-8 | TRBD1 | 16 | NA | CASSLAGDRGDYGYTF | TGTGCCAGCAGCTTAGCTGGCGACAGGGGGGACTATGGCTACACCTTC
TRBJ2-2 | TRBV20-1 | TRBD2 | 16 | few | CSARPNGLAGSGELFF | TGCAGTGCTAGACCAAATGGACTAGCGGGCTCGGGGGAGCTGTTTTTT
TRBJ2-1 | TRBV20-1 | TRBD2 | 13 | NA | CSASGGASNEQFF | TGCAGTGCTAGCGGGGGGGCCTCCAATGAGCAGTTCTTC
TRBJ1-1 | TRBV29-1 | NA | 11 | NA | CSVALGHEAFF | TGCAGCGTTGCCCTGGGGCATGAAGCTTTCTTT
TRBJ1-4 | TRBV28 | NA | 12 | NA | CASSRDKEKLFF | TGTGCCAGCAGTCGGGATAAGGAAAAACTGTTTTTT
TRBJ2-1 | TRBV7-2 | NA | 14 | NA | CASSFRVPGNEQFF | TGTGCCAGCAGCTTCAGGGTTCCGGGCAATGAGCAGTTCTTC
TRBJ2-1 | TRBV12-3/TRBV12-4 | TRBD2 | 15 | NA | CASSGGGLVHNEQFF | TGTGCCAGCAGCGGGGGGGGCTTGGTCCACAATGAGCAGTTCTTC
TRBJ2-5 | TRBV5-8 | NA | 14 | few | CASSLGLKKETQYF | TGTGCCAGCAGCTTGGGACTAAAAAAAGAGACCCAGTACTTC
TRBJ1-1 | TRBV7-2 | NA | 16 | NA | CASSLSYRAGDTEAFF | TGTGCCAGCAGCTTAAGTTACAGGGCGGGGGACACTGAAGCTTTCTTT